The rows below give T cell receptor beta chains drawn from one sample of a study of T cells in Graves' hyperthyroidism and ophthalmopathy. From the multiplex PCR reads, TCRdb called clonotypes with MiXCR, one entry per CDR3 protein. The profile covers roughly 500,000 distinct CDR3 sequences, with about 45% appearing a single time and about two fifths taken by the ten largest. Sequencing used peripheral blood or thyroid tissue (not recorded which). These receptors all come from an adult woman with Graves' disease, either hyperthyroidism or ophthalmopathy (not recorded which). CDR3s include the opening cysteine and the closing phenylalanine or tryptophan. Each record gives: J gene, V gene, D gene, clone size, CDR3 DNA, CDR3 protein. The D gene is left open where the match is weak. The size of a clone is reported for some rows only, either as once, few or many, or as a class for expanded clones.

TRBJ2-7	TRBV28	.	.	TGTGCCACCCACGGTTTCTACGAGCAGTACTTC	CATHGFYEQYF
TRBJ1-1	TRBV29-1	.	.	TGCAGCGTTGGCAGACCGAACACTGAAGCTTTCTTT	CSVGRPNTEAFF
TRBJ1-4	TRBV3-1	.	.	TGTGCCAGCAGCCAAGGACTTGCAACTAATGAAAAACTGTTTTTT	CASSQGLATNEKLFF
TRBJ2-7	TRBV4-1	TRBD2	.	TGCGCCAGCAGCCAAGGTTCCGGGAGGGGTCCCGAGCAGTACTTC	CASSQGSGRGPEQYF
TRBJ1-4	TRBV6-1	.	few	TGTGGGGACGGGACGCCAGTTTTT	CGDGTPVF
TRBJ1-2	TRBV20-1	.	.	TGCAGTGCTTATACCCGGGACACTTCCGGGGGCGATTATGGCTACACCTTC	CSAYTRDTSGGDYGYTF
TRBJ1-1	TRBV3-1	.	many	TGTGCCAGCAGCCAAACGACAGCCCAATCTGAAGCTTTCTTT	CASSQTTAQSEAFF
TRBJ2-5	TRBV5-4	.	.	TGTGCCAGCAGCTTGACCTCGGATGGCGAGACCCAGTACTTC	CASSLTSDGETQYF
TRBJ1-3	TRBV9	.	many	TGTGCCAGCAGCGGGCTGTACTCTGGAAACACCATATATTTT	CASSGLYSGNTIYF
TRBJ2-3	TRBV12-3/TRBV12-4	.	many	TGTGCCAGCAGTATACAGACAGCAGATACGCAGTATTTT	CASSIQTADTQYF
TRBJ1-2	TRBV29-1	.	.	TGCAGCGTCCGTGGGTCAGGGAACTATGGCTACACCTTC	CSVRGSGNYGYTF
TRBJ2-5	TRBV2	TRBD1	many	TGTGCCACGACAGGGGGGGGAGGAGAGACCCAGTACTTC	CATTGGGGETQYF
TRBJ2-7	TRBV12-3/TRBV12-4	TRBD1	.	TGTGCCAGCAGGCAAGGACAGGGGGCATTCTACGAGCAGTACTTC	CASRQGQGAFYEQYF
TRBJ1-1	TRBV7-9	.	.	TGTGCCAGCAGCCTCACAGGGTTATGGACTGAAGCTTTCTTT	CASSLTGLWTEAFF
TRBJ1-4	TRBV10-3	.	.	TGTGCCATCAGCCCAACAGAGCCGGCGGAAAAACTGTTTTTT	CAISPTEPAEKLFF
TRBJ2-7	TRBV29-1	.	.	TGCAGCGTTGAAGGGGGAATTCACGACGAGCAGTACTTC	CSVEGGIHDEQYF
TRBJ2-2	TRBV19	.	many	TGTGCCAGTAGTAGTGGAGAGACGAACACCGGGGAGCTGTTTTTT	CASSSGETNTGELFF
TRBJ1-4	TRBV15	TRBD1	.	TGTGCCACCAGCAGAGTAAGCAGGGGGGGAGATGAAAAACTGTTTTTT	CATSRVSRGGDEKLFF
TRBJ1-2	TRBV20-1	TRBD1	many	TGCAGTGCTAGTCGAGGGGGCGGGGGTTATGGCTACACCTTC	CSASRGGGGYGYTF
TRBJ1-5	TRBV20-1	.	many	TGCAGTGCTAGGTGGCCAGGTGGGGGGTACCAGCCCCAGCATTTT	CSARWPGGGYQPQHF
TRBJ2-7	TRBV10-3	.	.	TGTGCCAGCAGTTACGGCAGCAGGGAAGGCTACGAGCAGTACTTC	CASSYGSREGYEQYF
TRBJ2-1	TRBV9	TRBD2	once	TGTGCCAGCAGCCCGGGGGGACAGTTCTTC	CASSPGGQFF
TRBJ2-7	TRBV20-1	.	once	TGCAGTGCTACCGGGACGGCTGAGCAGTACTTC	CSATGTAEQYF
TRBJ2-2	TRBV2	TRBD1	few	TGTGCCAGCAGTTTTTCCGGACAGGGGGGAACCACCGGGGAGCTGCTTTTT	CASSFSGQGGTTGELLF
TRBJ2-2	TRBV5-1	.	.	TGCGCCAGCAGCTCTCAGGGACAAGGGACCGGGGAGCTGTTTTTT	CASSSQGQGTGELFF
TRBJ2-7	TRBV20-1	.	.	TGCAGTGCGACGAAGGACGATTACGAGCAGTACTTC	CSATKDDYEQYF
TRBJ2-2	TRBV12-3/TRBV12-4	.	.	TGTGCCAGCAGCATCGGGACACCCACCGGGGAGCTGTTTTTT	CASSIGTPTGELFF
TRBJ2-7	TRBV7-9	.	.	TGTGCCAGCAGCTACAGGAACTACGAGCAGTACTTC	CASSYRNYEQYF
TRBJ2-5	TRBV5-3	.	.	TGTGCCAGCACCGACGCGCAGGCACAAGAGACCCAGTACTTC	CASTDAQAQETQYF
TRBJ2-7	TRBV29-1	TRBD2	once	TGCAGCGTTGAGGGCGGGAGTAGCGAGCAGTACTTC	CSVEGGSSEQYF
TRBJ1-1	TRBV7-2	.	.	TGTGCCAGCAGCTTGAAGAGGGACAAGGCTTTCTTT	CASSLKRDKAFF
TRBJ2-7	TRBV20-1	TRBD2	.	TGCAGTGCTAGGTCCCTAGCGGGGAACACCGGGGAGCTGTACTTC	CSARSLAGNTGELYF